The clone carrying this T cell receptor (beta chain) was seen at least ten times. This entry comes from a study of T cells in Graves' hyperthyroidism and ophthalmopathy. The trim removed 5 bases at V and 4 bases at J, leaving 6 bases unmatched. The CDR3 sequence is 14 residues long. Germline-derived CDR1 and CDR2 are SGHAT and FQNNGV. From RNA transcripts, TCR beta CDR3 regions were amplified. During a first-round RT-PCR of the TCR CDR3, the HTBI primer set was used. MiXCR, applied by TCRdb to the multiplex PCR reads, yields one record per CDR3 protein. The sample carries roughly 57,000 distinct CDR3 sequences, roughly 50% recorded once.

This clonotype was obtained from an older woman with Graves' ophthalmopathy. Sequencing input: blood. This rearrangement joins TRBV11-2 to TRBJ1-2; TRBD1 matches at 8 bases. For the CDR3, the DNA is TGTGCCAGCAGCCTCCTACAGGGGGGCTATGGCTACACCTTC. Amino acids: CASSLLQGGYGYTF.